This TCR beta chain was sequenced in a study of T cells in Graves' hyperthyroidism and ophthalmopathy. The study included ophthalmopathy patients with Clinical Activity Score at least 3, NOSPECS grade at least 4 and duration under 3 months. It was RNA transcripts that yielded the amplified TCR beta CDR3 regions. HTBI primers were used for first-round RT-PCR of the TCR CDR3. TCRdb fed the multiplex PCR reads into MiXCR, producing one record per CDR3 protein. The data contain hundreds of thousands of distinct CDR3 sequences, about 14% of them seen just once; the ten biggest clones take up 25% to 30%. In its sample, this clonotype was seen many times. Its antigen remains unidentified. Study results and caveats: Most thyroid clonotypes expanded above 0.001 appeared in blood too.

CDR1 is KGHSH and CDR2 is LQKENI in the germline V gene. There are 15 residues in the CDR3. Trimming cost V 3 bases and J 3 bases, with 14 bases left between them. V and J are TRBV18 and TRBJ1-1; D gene unclear. The clonotype was recovered from a man aged 50 or older with Graves' ophthalmopathy. The specimen was blood. The CDR3 nucleotides are TGTGCCAGCTCACCCCCTTCGCGGAGGGACACTGAAGCTTTCTTT. Protein product: CASSPPSRRDTEAFF.